This TCR beta chain came from a study of blood T cell repertoires in COVID-19. Study-level information: Researchers got acute and convalescent COVID-19 samples from the United States, Italy and Spain. From T cells, B-cell-depleted T cells, or PBMCs came the material, which was cDNA or gDNA.

As handled by the study authors: Cell counts per sample came from amplifying reference gene primers. Measured with immunoSEQ multiplex PCR; TCRdb has only the in-frame clones, and not every one. The V and J calls and clone size were taken over from that table, and D and trimming were inferred from the DNA. The sample lists approximately 61,000 clones; 75% to 90% were seen once. Germline V CDR1 and CDR2: LGHNT, FRNRAP. This CDR3 comprises 13 residues. V trimming: 7 bases; J trimming: 8 bases; junction bases outside the gene matches: 7. The sequencing sample was made of peripheral blood. This chain uses TRBV12-5 with TRBJ2-1; the match to TRBD1 covers 8 bases. The clonotype originates from a human donor in a cohort sampled during active COVID-19. The CDR3, as DNA: TGTGCTAGTGTTCAGGGGGCTTTCGATGAGCAGTTCTTC. Its translation is CASVQGAFDEQFF.